The 24 T cell receptor beta chains in this list originate from one sample, sequenced in a study of response to subunit inactivated influenza vaccine. TCRdb re-called the RT-PCR reads with MiXCR, one entry per CDR3 protein. Of fewer than 700,000 distinct CDR3 sequences in the sample, around 13% are singletons; the top ten hold around 12%. Sequencing was performed on PBMCs from blood, taken roughly 48 days after vaccination. The receptors come from a man aged 45-65 years who received an inactivated influenza vaccine.

The rearrangement links TRBV20-1 to TRBJ2-3, with TRBD2 matching 7 bases. The CDR3 has 16 amino acids. Trimming cost V 1 base and J 4 bases; bases outside gene matches: 11. CDR1 and CDR2 (germline): DFQATT, SNEGSKA (reference sequence). The CDR3 DNA sequence: TGCAGTGCTAGAGGCCCCGCGAAGGCGGGAGCAGATACGCAGTATTTT. It codes for CSARGPAKAGADTQYF.

This clonotype was detected only once. The V gene is TRBV4-2, the J gene TRBJ2-3; D remains unclear. This CDR3 is 15 amino acids long. Germline CDR1 and CDR2: LGHNA and YNFKEQ. V lost 1 base to trimming and J lost 2 bases, with 10 bases between them. CDR3 bases: TGTGCCAGCAGCCAAGGCGGCCAGTACACAGATACGCAGTATTTT. Encoded protein: CASSQGGQYTDTQYF.

This clonotype was seen a handful of times. CDR3 residues: CAISGSSGGTQETQYF. In nucleotides, the CDR3 is TGTGCCATCAGTGGGAGTAGCGGGGGGACCCAAGAGACCCAGTACTTC. J is TRBJ2-5 and V is TRBV10-3; TRBD2 matches 10 bases. V was pared by 4 bases and J by 1 base, with 6 bases of the junction left unmatched. Germline V gene lookup returns CDR1 ENHRY and CDR2 SYGVKD. The CDR3 sequence is 16 residues long.

The chain couples TRBV7-3 to TRBJ2-5; 9 nucleotides match TRBD2. The CDR3 contains 13 residues. V lost 3 bases to trimming and J lost 9 bases; unmatched junction nucleotides: 5. Germline lookup yields CDR1 SGHTA and CDR2 FQGTGA. In DNA form, the CDR3 reads TGTGCCAGCAGCTTTCAAACTAGCGGGCCCCAGTACTTC. Translating gives CASSFQTSGPQYF.

There are a few counts of this clonotype. The chain recombines TRBV27 with TRBJ1-2, with 7 nucleotides matching TRBD1. CDR1 is MNHEY, CDR2 SMNVEV, per germline (reference sequence). Trimming at V came to 5 bases and at J to 7 bases, leaving 7 bases not matched to a gene. CDR3 size: 13 residues. CDR3 bases: TGTGCCAGCAGTATCCGACAGGGACGTGGCTACACCTTC. Translating gives CASSIRQGRGYTF.

The chain uses TRBV7-8 and TRBJ2-7; perhaps D is TRBD1 or TRBD2 (5 bases each). The V end was cut by 4 bases, the J end by 4 bases, with 17 bases between. The CDR3 runs to 15 residues. Germline V lookup: CDR1 SGHVS, CDR2 FQNEAQ. This CDR3 reads CASSSRRQGGYEQYF. CDR3 in DNA: TGTGCCAGCAGCTCCCGACGGCAGGGCGGGTACGAGCAGTACTTC.

The V gene is TRBV25-1, the J gene TRBJ2-6, with 8 bases lining up with TRBD2. The CDR3 is 17 residues long. Losses at the gene ends were 6 bases for V and 1 base for J; bases not matched to a gene: 8. Germline V lookup: CDR1 MGHDK, CDR2 SYGVNS. The CDR3 coding sequence is TGTGCCAGCAGCCGACGGGGGGGCCTTTCTGGGGCCAACGTCCTGACTTTC. Translating gives CASSRRGGLSGANVLTF.

A few counts support this clonotype. The chain links TRBV20-1 to TRBJ1-5, with D possibly TRBD1 on 5 matching bases. The CDR3 contains 14 residues. CDR1 and CDR2 (germline): DFQATT, SNEGSKA (reference sequence). Trimming took off 0 bases at V and 3 bases at J, with 9 bases between the two ends. This CDR3 is CSARDGTTNQPQHF. The CDR3 DNA sequence: TGCAGTGCTAGAGATGGGACCACCAATCAGCCCCAGCATTTT.

Worth noting for this clonotype: A read error may account for a junction end that differs from germline. The chain combines TRBV7-7 with TRBJ2-5; D not resolved. This CDR3 has 14 amino acids. Looked up from germline, CDR1 is SSHAT and CDR2 is FNYEAQ (reference sequence). The CDR3 spells CASSLNVGRETQYF. The CDR3 DNA reads as TGTGCTAGCAGCTTAAATGTGGGTAGAGAGACCCAGTACTTC.

There are many counts of this clonotype. This chain connects TRBV12-3 or TRBV12-4 to TRBJ2-7; D ambiguous. V shed 4 bases and J shed 4 bases, with 8 bases lying between them. The CDR3 sequence is 12 residues long. CDR3 sequence reads: CASSSPFYEQYF. The CDR3 DNA is TGTGCCAGCAGTTCCCCATTTTACGAGCAGTACTTC.

The V and J genes are TRBV28 and TRBJ2-7; TRBD1 aligns across 7 bases. V lost 3 bases and J lost 3; bases outside the gene matches: 5. CDR1 is MDHEN and CDR2 is SYDVKM in the germline V gene. The CDR3 totals 14 residues. The CDR3 DNA reads TGTGCCAGCAGTTTCCAGGCAGGGGGCTACGAGCAGTACTTC. Translating it yields CASSFQAGGYEQYF.

This clonotype was picked up a small number of times. CDR3 protein: CASSTSSGGGDNEQFF. CDR3 sequence (DNA): TGTGCCAGCAGCACCTCCTCCGGGGGAGGTGACAATGAGCAGTTCTTC. J is TRBJ2-1 and V is TRBV7-3; the D gene is possibly TRBD2 (6 bases). Germline CDR1 SGHTA, CDR2 FQGTGA. The V end lost 5 bases, the J end lost 5 bases, and 19 bases lay between the germline ends. The CDR3 has 16 residues.

This rearrangement joins TRBV3-1 to TRBJ2-7; D is ambiguous. The CDR3 consists of 14 residues. Trimming removed 3 bases at V and 1 base at J, with 10 bases between. Germline CDR1 reads LGHDT; CDR2 reads YNNKEL (reference sequence). The CDR3 DNA follows: TGTGCCAGCAGCCAGCATTGGCCGTCCTACGAGCAGTACTTC. Protein sequence: CASSQHWPSYEQYF.

The rearrangement uses TRBV6-6 and TRBJ1-1; D gene unclear. Trimming removed 0 bases from V and 2 bases from J, with 10 bases in between. Germline-derived CDR1 and CDR2 are MNHNY and SVGAGI (reference sequence). The CDR3 totals 15 residues. The CDR3 reads CASSYSRQINTEAFF. The CDR3, as DNA: TGTGCCAGCAGTTACTCGAGGCAGATAAACACTGAAGCTTTCTTT.

This clonotype was picked up a small number of times. The chain links TRBV5-6 to TRBJ2-7; D is possibly TRBD1 (6 bases). V was shortened by 2 bases and J by 2 bases, with 14 bases between the two germline ends. CDR3 length: 15 amino acids. Germline-derived CDR1 and CDR2 are SGHDT and YYEEEE. CDR3 residues: CASSFGTLGPYEQYF. CDR3 nucleotide sequence: TGTGCCAGCAGCTTCGGGACACTTGGGCCCTACGAGCAGTACTTC.

This clonotype showed up just a few times. The chain couples TRBV7-9 to TRBJ2-1; 9 bases are shared with TRBD2. From germline, CDR1 is SEHNR and CDR2 FQNEAQ (reference sequence). With V trimmed by 5 bases and J by 5 bases, 10 bases remained unmatched. The CDR3 is made up of 16 amino acids. The CDR3 bases are TGTGCCAGCAGCATCACTTTAGCGGGGGCGAACAATGAGCAGTTCTTC. The encoded protein is CASSITLAGANNEQFF.

This clonotype was picked up a small number of times. J is TRBJ2-5 and V is TRBV18; 8 positions agree with TRBD1. Per the germline V gene, CDR1 is KGHSH and CDR2 is LQKENI. The CDR3 runs to 16 residues. Unmatched junction bases numbered 4, after V lost 1 base and J lost 0 bases. The DNA of the CDR3 is TGTGCCAGCTCACCACGACAGGGGTCGTACCAAGAGACCCAGTACTTC. Protein product: CASSPRQGSYQETQYF.

This sequence joins TRBV4-2 and TRBJ1-1; no clear D. CDR3 size: 14 residues. Deletions cut 0 bases from V and 4 bases from J, with 9 bases between. Germline CDR1 is LGHNA and CDR2 is YNFKEQ. This CDR3 reads CASSQDRRFTEAFF. Written as DNA, the CDR3 is TGTGCCAGCAGCCAAGATCGGCGGTTCACTGAAGCTTTCTTT.

This clonotype has a handful of counts. The chain employs TRBV27 and TRBJ1-5; D remains unclear. CDR1 and CDR2 (germline): MNHEY, SMNVEV (reference sequence). The CDR3 consists of 14 residues. The germline V and J ends were trimmed by 5 bases and 0 bases, with 8 bases remaining between them. The CDR3: CASSRVYSNQPQHF. CDR3 coding DNA: TGTGCCAGCAGTCGGGTTTATAGCAATCAGCCCCAGCATTTT.

The chain carries TRBV29-1 and TRBJ2-3, with TRBD2 matching over 10 bases. Per germline, CDR1 SQVTM and CDR2 ANQGSEA. This CDR3 contains 14 residues. V shed 7 bases and J 3 bases; nucleotides not matched to a gene: 7. The CDR3 here is CSALAGVDTDTQYF. The CDR3 nucleotides read TGCAGCGCTCTAGCGGGGGTCGATACAGATACGCAGTATTTT.

The rearrangement links TRBV7-2 to TRBJ2-1; D may be TRBD2 (5 bases). The V and J ends lost 3 bases and 10 bases respectively, with 13 bases between them. The CDR3 runs 13 residues. Per germline, CDR1 SGHTA and CDR2 FQGNSA. The CDR3 loop reads CASSLRRTSEQFF. DNA for the CDR3: TGTGCCAGCAGCTTGAGACGGACTTCGGAGCAGTTCTTC.

The chain combines TRBV28 with TRBJ2-3; TRBD2 aligns across 9 bases. CDR1 and CDR2 from the germline V gene are MDHEN and SYDVKM. CDR3 length: 15 residues. J was trimmed by 4 bases and V by 3 bases; bases with no gene match: 5. CDR3 sequence (DNA): TGTGCCAGCAGTTTCCTAGCGGGAAGCTCAGATACGCAGTATTTT. This encodes CASSFLAGSSDTQYF. Full variable domain (rest looked up from reference TRBV28 and TRBJ2-3): DVKVTQSSRYLVKRTGEKVFLECVQDMDHENMFWYRQDPGLGLRLIYFSYDVKMKEKGDIPEGYSVSREKKERFSLILESASTNQTSMYLCASSFLAGSSDTQYFGPGTRLTVL.

This clonotype has a count of ten or more. The genes are TRBV7-9 and TRBJ2-2; D gene unclear. The CDR3 runs 14 residues. The V end lost 5 bases, the J end lost 8 bases, and 15 bases lay between the germline ends. The germline CDR1 and CDR2 sequences are SEHNR and FQNEAQ (reference sequence). In DNA, the CDR3 is TGTGCCAGCAGCAGGGCACAAGGCCAGGGGGAGCTGTTTTTT. Amino acid sequence: CASSRAQGQGELFF.

This clonotype was recorded a few times. The CDR3: CASSPTGLFSYEQYF. The CDR3 DNA sequence: TGTGCCAGCTCACCAACGGGACTATTTTCCTACGAGCAGTACTTC. The V and J genes are TRBV18 and TRBJ2-7, with 7 bases aligning to TRBD2. Germline loops: CDR1 KGHSH, CDR2 LQKENI. This CDR3 contains 15 residues. Trimming took 2 bases from V and 1 from J; bases not matched to a gene: 5.